The next 14 T cell receptor beta chains were all read from a single sample in a study of shared clonotypes between healthy human individuals. Produced via immunoSEQ multiplex PCR; TCRdb's table is partial and in-frame only. The sample contains about 610,000 clones, 95% to 96% of which appear only once. Naive CD8 cells lacked CD45RO, underwent positive selection for CCR7 and left out terminally differentiated effector memory CD45RA+ cells. The sample comprised naive CD8+ T cells sorted from blood. Receptor source: a woman in her 30s in good health.

The chain joins TRBV19 to TRBJ2-7; 9 positions agree with TRBD1. CDR1 LNHDA and CDR2 SQIVND come from the germline V gene (reference sequence). The V gene end was trimmed by 5 bases and the J gene end by 5 bases; junction bases not matched to a gene: 10. The CDR3 has 15 amino acids. CDR3 DNA: TGTGCCAGTAGTTGGTCGGACAGGGGTTCAAACGAGCAGTACTTC. This sequence encodes CASSWSDRGSNEQYF. The full variable domain, rest sourced from reference TRBV19 and TRBJ2-7, is DGGITQSPKYLFRKEGQNVTLSCEQNLNHDAMYWYRQDPGQGLRLIYYSQIVNDFQKGDIAEGYSVSREKKESFPLTVTSAQKNPTAFYLCASSWSDRGSNEQYFGPGTRLTVT.

The chain employs TRBV11-2 and TRBJ2-7; TRBD2 matches 7 bases. V dropped 1 base and J dropped 4; count of bases not matched to a gene: 4. CDR1 and CDR2 from the germline V gene are SGHAT and FQNNGV. The CDR3 runs to 14 residues. CDR3 in amino acids: CASSLGGGLYEQYF. CDR3 nucleotide sequence: TGTGCCAGCAGCTTAGGGGGAGGGCTATACGAGCAGTACTTC.

V usage is TRBV6-5 and J usage is TRBJ2-7, with 9 bases identical to TRBD1. The CDR3 length is 15 residues. Germline trimming cut 2 bases from V and 2 bases from J; bases unmatched to any gene: 4. CDR1 is MNHEY and CDR2 is SVGAGI in the germline V gene. DNA of the CDR3: TGTGCCAGCAGTTACAAGGGACAGGGAGCCTACGAGCAGTACTTC. This gives the protein CASSYKGQGAYEQYF.

The chain combines TRBV28 with TRBJ2-7; possibly TRBD1 for D (6 bases). V lost 3 bases and J lost 1, with 16 bases in between. The germline V gene has CDR1 MDHEN and CDR2 SYDVKM. The CDR3 spans 16 residues. CDR3: CASSFADRILSYEQYF. In nucleotides, the CDR3 is TGTGCCAGCAGTTTCGCCGACAGGATCCTATCCTACGAGCAGTACTTC.

This clone was counted only a few times. This sequence joins TRBV27 and TRBJ2-5; D is undetermined. The J call may be mistaken, given a closer DNA end match to TRBJ2-7. This CDR3 is built from 17 residues. Looked up from germline, CDR1 is MNHEY and CDR2 is SMNVEV (reference sequence). CDR3 amino acids: CASSLSQGQPSSYEQYF. For the CDR3, the DNA is TGTGCCAGCAGTTTATCTCAAGGGCAGCCTAGCTCCTACGAGCAGTACTTC.

The chain employs TRBV7-3 and TRBJ1-2, with D uncertain. Trimming took off 0 bases at V and 2 bases at J, with 13 bases between the two ends. The CDR3 totals 16 residues. Germline loops: CDR1 SGHTA, CDR2 FQGTGA. The CDR3 region is CASSLTARTENYGYTF. The CDR3 DNA follows: TGTGCCAGCAGCTTAACTGCGAGGACCGAAAACTATGGCTACACCTTC.

To note about this clone: Sequence at one end of the junction differs from germline and may be a read error. This chain links TRBV9 with TRBJ2-2; a weak D match, TRBD2 (6 bases). Germline CDR1 is SGDLS and CDR2 is YYNGEE. There are 12 residues in the CDR3. CDR3 bases: TGTGCCAGCAGCGTAGGTACCGGGGGGCTGTTTTTT. Residues: CASSVGTGGLFF.

The chain joins TRBV7-8 to TRBJ2-6; no definite D call. V shed 1 base and J shed 4 bases, with 8 bases lying between them. Germline CDR1 and CDR2: SGHVS and FQNEAQ. The CDR3 has 15 amino acids. This CDR3 reads CASSLEAYGANVLTF. The CDR3 DNA is TGTGCCAGCAGCTTAGAGGCGTACGGGGCCAACGTCCTGACTTTC.

The chain couples TRBV15 to TRBJ1-1; D perhaps matches TRBD1 (6 bases). The V gene's germline CDR1 is LNHNV and CDR2 YYDKDF (reference sequence). The CDR3 extends over 15 amino acids. Trimming took 3 bases from V and 0 from J, leaving 11 bases between them. The CDR3 bases are TGTGCCACCAGCAGCCCGGGACAATTGAACACTGAAGCTTTCTTT. Amino acids: CATSSPGQLNTEAFF.

The chain recombines TRBV28 with TRBJ2-7; 11 nucleotides line up with TRBD2. Trimming cost V 7 bases and J 4 bases; bases outside gene matches: 6. This CDR3 contains 14 residues. CDR1 MDHEN and CDR2 SYDVKM come from the germline V gene. The CDR3 bases are TGTGCCAGCACATTAGCGGGAGGGCTGTACGAGCAGTACTTC. Residues: CASTLAGGLYEQYF. Filled out from reference TRBV28 and TRBJ2-7, the complete variable domain reads DVKVTQSSRYLVKRTGEKVFLECVQDMDHENMFWYRQDPGLGLRLIYFSYDVKMKEKGDIPEGYSVSREKKERFSLILESASTNQTSMYLCASTLAGGLYEQYFGPGTRLTVT.

This chain uses TRBV5-6 with TRBJ2-7; D remains ambiguous. Per germline, CDR1 SGHDT and CDR2 YYEEEE. The V end lost 1 base, the J end lost 6 bases, and 5 bases lay between the germline ends. CDR3 length equals 11 residues. The CDR3 is CASSLLFEQYF. The CDR3 DNA reads TGTGCCAGCAGCTTGTTGTTCGAGCAGTACTTC.

The rearrangement links TRBV27 to TRBJ2-1; 8 bases fit TRBD1. In germline, CDR1 is MNHEY, CDR2 SMNVEV (reference sequence). V lost 6 bases and J lost 3; bases outside the gene matches: 7. The CDR3 runs 15 residues. In DNA form, the CDR3 reads TGTGCCAGCAGGAGATCAGGGGGCGACTACAATGAGCAGTTCTTC. This sequence encodes CASRRSGGDYNEQFF.

The V gene is TRBV28, the J gene TRBJ2-1; D is perhaps TRBD2 (5 bases). CDR3 size: 16 residues. Germline CDR1 MDHEN, CDR2 SYDVKM. V was shortened by 5 bases and J by 0 bases, with 14 bases between the two germline ends. CDR3 protein: CASSSPQRISYNEQFF. CDR3 bases: TGTGCCAGCAGTAGCCCCCAGCGGATCTCCTACAATGAGCAGTTCTTC.

DNA of the CDR3: TGTGCCAGCAGCTACCACAGGGATCCCAACACCATATATTTT. Translation: CASSYHRDPNTIYF. This rearrangement joins TRBV5-4 to TRBJ1-3; a possible D gene is TRBD1 (6 bases). In germline, CDR1 is SGHNT, CDR2 YYREEE (reference sequence). This CDR3 has 14 residues. V was clipped by 3 bases and J by 7 bases, with 14 bases between them. Full variable domain (missing parts from reference TRBV5-4 and TRBJ1-3): ETGVTQSPTHLIKTRGQQVTLRCSSQSGHNTVSWYQQALGQGPQFIFQYYREEENGRGNFPPRFSGLQFPNYSSELNVNALELDDSALYLCASSYHRDPNTIYFGEGSWLTVV.